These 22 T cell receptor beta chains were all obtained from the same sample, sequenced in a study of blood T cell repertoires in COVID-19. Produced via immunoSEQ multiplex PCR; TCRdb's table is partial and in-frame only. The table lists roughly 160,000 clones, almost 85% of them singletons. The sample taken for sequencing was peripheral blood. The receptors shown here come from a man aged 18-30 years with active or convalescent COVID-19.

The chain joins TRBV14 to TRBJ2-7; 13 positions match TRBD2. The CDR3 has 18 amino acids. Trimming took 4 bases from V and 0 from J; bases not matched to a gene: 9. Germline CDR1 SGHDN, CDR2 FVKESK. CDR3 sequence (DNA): TGTGCCAGCAGCCGAGGACTAGCGGGGGCCCGTAGCTCCTACGAGCAGTACTTC. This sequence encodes CASSRGLAGARSSYEQYF.

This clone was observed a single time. DNA for the CDR3: TGCAGCGCCCCCCAGGAGGGGACTGAAGCTTTCTTT. It is translated as CSAPQEGTEAFF. This chain links TRBV29-1 with TRBJ1-1; the D gene is possibly TRBD1 (5 bases). This CDR3 is 12 amino acids long. Germline V gene data show CDR1 as SQVTM and CDR2 as ANQGSEA. The germline V and J ends were trimmed by 7 bases and 5 bases, with 14 bases remaining between them.

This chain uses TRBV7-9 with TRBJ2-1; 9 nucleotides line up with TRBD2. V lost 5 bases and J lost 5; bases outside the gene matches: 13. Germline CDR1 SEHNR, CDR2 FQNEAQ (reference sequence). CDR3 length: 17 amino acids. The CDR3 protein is CASSTPRAGGVDNEQFF. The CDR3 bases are TGTGCCAGCAGCACCCCGAGGGCGGGGGGGGTTGACAATGAGCAGTTCTTC.

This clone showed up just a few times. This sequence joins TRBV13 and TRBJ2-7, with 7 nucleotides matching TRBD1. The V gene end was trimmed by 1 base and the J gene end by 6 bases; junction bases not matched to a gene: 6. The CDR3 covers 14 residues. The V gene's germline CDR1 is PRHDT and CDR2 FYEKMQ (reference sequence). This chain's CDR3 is CASSLETGSPEQYF. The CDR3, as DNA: TGTGCCAGCAGCTTAGAGACAGGGTCCCCCGAGCAGTACTTC.

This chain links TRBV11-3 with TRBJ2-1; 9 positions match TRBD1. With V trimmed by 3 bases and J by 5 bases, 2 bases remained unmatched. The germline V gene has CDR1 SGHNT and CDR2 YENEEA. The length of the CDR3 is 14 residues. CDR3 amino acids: CASSFRQGDNEQFF. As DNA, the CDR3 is TGTGCCAGCAGCTTCCGACAGGGGGACAATGAGCAGTTCTTC.

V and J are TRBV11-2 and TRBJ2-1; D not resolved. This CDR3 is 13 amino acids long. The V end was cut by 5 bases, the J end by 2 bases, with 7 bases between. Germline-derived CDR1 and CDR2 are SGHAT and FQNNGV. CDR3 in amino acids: CASSLWPYNEQFF. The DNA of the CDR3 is TGTGCCAGCAGCCTTTGGCCCTACAATGAGCAGTTCTTC.

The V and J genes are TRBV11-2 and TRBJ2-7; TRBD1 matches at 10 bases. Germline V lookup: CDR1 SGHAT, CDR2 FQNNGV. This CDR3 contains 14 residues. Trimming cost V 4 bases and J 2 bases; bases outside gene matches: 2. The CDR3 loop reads CASSSGTGAYEQYF. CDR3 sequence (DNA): TGTGCCAGCAGCTCAGGGACAGGGGCCTACGAGCAGTACTTC.

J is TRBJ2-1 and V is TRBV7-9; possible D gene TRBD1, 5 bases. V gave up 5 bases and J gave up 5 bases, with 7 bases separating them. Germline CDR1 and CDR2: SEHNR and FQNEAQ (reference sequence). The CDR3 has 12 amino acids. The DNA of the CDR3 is TGTGCCAGCAGCACGACAGACAATGAGCAGTTCTTC. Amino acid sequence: CASSTTDNEQFF.

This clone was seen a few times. In DNA, the CDR3 is TGCGCCAGCAGCTTGGTGGCTTCGTACAATGAGCAGTTCTTC. Encoded protein: CASSLVASYNEQFF. This chain uses TRBV5-1 with TRBJ2-1; D gene uncertain. This CDR3 has 14 amino acids. Germline V lookup: CDR1 SGHRS, CDR2 YFSETQ. V dropped 0 bases and J dropped 4 bases, with 8 bases sitting between them.

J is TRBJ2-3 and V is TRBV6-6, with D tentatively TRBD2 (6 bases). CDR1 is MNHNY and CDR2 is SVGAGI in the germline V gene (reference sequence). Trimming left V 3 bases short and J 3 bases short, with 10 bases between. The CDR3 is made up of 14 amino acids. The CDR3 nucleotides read TGTGCCAGCAGTTATACTAGCTTTACAGATACGCAGTATTTT. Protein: CASSYTSFTDTQYF.

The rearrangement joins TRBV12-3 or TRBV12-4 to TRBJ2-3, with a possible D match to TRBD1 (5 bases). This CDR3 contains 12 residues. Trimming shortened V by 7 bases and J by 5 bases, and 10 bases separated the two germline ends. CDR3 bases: TGTGCCAGCACCCTCAGGGAAGATACGCAGTATTTT. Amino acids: CASTLREDTQYF.

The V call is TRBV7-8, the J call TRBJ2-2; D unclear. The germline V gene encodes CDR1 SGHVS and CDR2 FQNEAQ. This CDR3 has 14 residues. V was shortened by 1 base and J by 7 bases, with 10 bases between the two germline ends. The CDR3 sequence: CASSLVSEIGELFF. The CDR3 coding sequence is TGTGCCAGCAGCTTAGTCTCGGAGATCGGGGAGCTGTTTTTT.

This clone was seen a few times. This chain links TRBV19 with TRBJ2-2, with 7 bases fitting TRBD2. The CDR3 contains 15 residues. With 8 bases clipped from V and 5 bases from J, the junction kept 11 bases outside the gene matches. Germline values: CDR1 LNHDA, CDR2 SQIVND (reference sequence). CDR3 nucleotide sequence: TGTGCCAGTTCGGATCTAGCGGAGGTGACCGGGGAGCTGTTTTTT. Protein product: CASSDLAEVTGELFF.

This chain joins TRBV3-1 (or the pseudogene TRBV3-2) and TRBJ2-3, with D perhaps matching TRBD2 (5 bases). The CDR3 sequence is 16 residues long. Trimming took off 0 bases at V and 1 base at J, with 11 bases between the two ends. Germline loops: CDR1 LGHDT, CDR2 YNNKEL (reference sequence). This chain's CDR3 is CASSQEKRSRTDTQYF. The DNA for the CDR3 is TGTGCCAGCAGCCAAGAGAAGCGGAGTCGCACAGATACGCAGTATTTT.

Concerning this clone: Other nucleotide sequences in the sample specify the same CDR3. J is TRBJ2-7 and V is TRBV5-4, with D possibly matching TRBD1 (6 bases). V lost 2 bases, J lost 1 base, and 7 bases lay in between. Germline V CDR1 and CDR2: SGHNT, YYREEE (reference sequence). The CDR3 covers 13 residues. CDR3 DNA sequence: TGTGCCAGCAGCTTAGGACAGTCCTACGAGCAGTACTTC. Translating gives CASSLGQSYEQYF.

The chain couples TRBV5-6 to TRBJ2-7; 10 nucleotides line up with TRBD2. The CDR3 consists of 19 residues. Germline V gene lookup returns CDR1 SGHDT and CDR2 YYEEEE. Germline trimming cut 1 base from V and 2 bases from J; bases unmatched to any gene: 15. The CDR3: CASSLNSVIRTSGTYEQYF. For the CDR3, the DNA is TGTGCCAGCAGCTTGAACTCCGTCATCAGGACTAGCGGTACCTACGAGCAGTACTTC.

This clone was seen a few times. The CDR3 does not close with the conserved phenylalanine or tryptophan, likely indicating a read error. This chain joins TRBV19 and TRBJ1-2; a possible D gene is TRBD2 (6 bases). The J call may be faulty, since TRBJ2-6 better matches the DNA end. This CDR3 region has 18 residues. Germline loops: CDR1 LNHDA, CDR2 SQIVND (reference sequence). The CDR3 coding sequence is TGTGCCAGTAGTCCGAACACACCGCCTTACCTCTATAGCGGCCGTCTGACTCTC. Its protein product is CASSPNTPPYLYSGRLTL.

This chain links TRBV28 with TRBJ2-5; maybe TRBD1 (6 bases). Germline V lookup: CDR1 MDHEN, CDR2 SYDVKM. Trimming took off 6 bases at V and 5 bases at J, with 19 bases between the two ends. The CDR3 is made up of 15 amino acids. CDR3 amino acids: CASRRGQKEGETQYF. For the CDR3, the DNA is TGTGCCAGCAGACGAGGACAGAAAGAGGGGGAGACCCAGTACTTC.

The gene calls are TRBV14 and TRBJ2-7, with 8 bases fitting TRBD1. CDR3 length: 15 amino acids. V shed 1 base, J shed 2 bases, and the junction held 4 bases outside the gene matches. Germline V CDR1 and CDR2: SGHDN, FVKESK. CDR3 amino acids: CASSQAGTGTYEQYF. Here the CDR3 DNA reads TGTGCCAGCAGCCAAGCCGGGACAGGAACCTACGAGCAGTACTTC.

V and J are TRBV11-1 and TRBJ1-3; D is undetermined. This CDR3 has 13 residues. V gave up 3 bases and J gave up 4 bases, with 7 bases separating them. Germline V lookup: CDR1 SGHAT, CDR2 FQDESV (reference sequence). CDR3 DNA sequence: TGTGCCAGCAGCTTCCCAGGAGGAAACACCATATATTTT. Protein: CASSFPGGNTIYF.

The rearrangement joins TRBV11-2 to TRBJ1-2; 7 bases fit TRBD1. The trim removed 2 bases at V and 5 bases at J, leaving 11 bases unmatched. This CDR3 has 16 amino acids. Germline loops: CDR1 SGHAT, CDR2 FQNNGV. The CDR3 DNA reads TGTGCCAGCAGCTTAAACCGCCCGGGACAGTCTTATGGCTACACCTTC. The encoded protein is CASSLNRPGQSYGYTF.

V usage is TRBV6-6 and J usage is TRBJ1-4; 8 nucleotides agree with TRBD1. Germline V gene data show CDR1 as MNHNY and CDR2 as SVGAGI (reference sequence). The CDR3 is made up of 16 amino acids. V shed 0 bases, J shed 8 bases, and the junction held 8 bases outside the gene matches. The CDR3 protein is CASSYSTGTGNEKLFF. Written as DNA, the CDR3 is TGTGCCAGCAGTTACTCGACTGGGACAGGAAACGAAAAACTGTTTTTT.